The present T cell receptor beta chain was sequenced within a study of shared clonotypes between healthy human individuals. Germline CDR1 and CDR2: SGDLS and YYNGEE. V gave up 3 bases and J gave up 4 bases, with 10 bases separating them. The CDR3 runs to 14 residues. Produced via immunoSEQ multiplex PCR; TCRdb's table is partial and in-frame only. The data contain hundreds of thousands of clones, roughly 70% of them singletons. The receptor comes from a man under 40 in good health. The sequencing sample was made of memory CD4+ T cells sorted from blood. Regarding subset: CD45RA-negative fraction. The rearrangement uses TRBV9 and TRBJ2-2; perhaps TRBD1 as D (5 bases). The CDR3 reads CASSAQGFTGELFF. In DNA form, the CDR3 reads TGTGCCAGCAGCGCCCAGGGATTCACCGGGGAGCTGTTTTTT.